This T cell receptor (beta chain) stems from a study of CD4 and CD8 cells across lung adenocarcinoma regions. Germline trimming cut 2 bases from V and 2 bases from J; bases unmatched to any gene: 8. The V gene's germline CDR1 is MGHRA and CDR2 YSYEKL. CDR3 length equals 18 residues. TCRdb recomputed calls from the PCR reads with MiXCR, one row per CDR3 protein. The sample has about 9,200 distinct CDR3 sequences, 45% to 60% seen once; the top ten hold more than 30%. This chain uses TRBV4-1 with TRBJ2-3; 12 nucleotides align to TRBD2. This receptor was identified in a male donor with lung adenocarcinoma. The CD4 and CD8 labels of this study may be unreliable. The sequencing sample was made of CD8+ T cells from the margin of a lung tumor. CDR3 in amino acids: CASSQIPTSGRPTDTQYF. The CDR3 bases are TGCGCCAGCAGCCAAATCCCGACTAGCGGGAGACCCACAGATACGCAGTATTTT.